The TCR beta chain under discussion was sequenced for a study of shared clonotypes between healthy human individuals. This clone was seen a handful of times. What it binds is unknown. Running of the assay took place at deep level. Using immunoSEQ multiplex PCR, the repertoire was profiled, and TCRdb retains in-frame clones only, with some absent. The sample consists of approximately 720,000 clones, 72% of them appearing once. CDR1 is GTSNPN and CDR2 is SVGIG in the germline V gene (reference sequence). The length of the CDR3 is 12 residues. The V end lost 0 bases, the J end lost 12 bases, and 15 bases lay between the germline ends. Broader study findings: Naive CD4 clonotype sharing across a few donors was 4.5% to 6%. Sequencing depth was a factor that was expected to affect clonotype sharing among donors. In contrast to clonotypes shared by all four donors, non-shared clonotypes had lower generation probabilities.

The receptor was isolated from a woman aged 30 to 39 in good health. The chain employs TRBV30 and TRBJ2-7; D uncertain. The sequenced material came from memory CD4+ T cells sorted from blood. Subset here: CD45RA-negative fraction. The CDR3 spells CAWSVGVKGRYF. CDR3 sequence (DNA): TGTGCCTGGAGTGTGGGTGTAAAGGGCCGGTACTTC.